The 19 T cell receptor beta chains listed next were all sequenced from one sample in a study of post-analysis software for immune sequencing data (dated by TCRdb to between 2015 and 2016). The research as a whole found: Significantly higher frequencies in patients than in controls were found for five TRBV segments, including TRBV5-6, TRBV5-1 and TRBV20-1.

For these receptors, no antigen is known. The library was produced with PCR. TCRdb lists the instrument as Illumina HiSeq 2500. Unique molecular identifiers were incorporated into TCR beta cDNA libraries to reduce PCR and sequencing biases. TCRdb passed the public sequencing reads through fastp at Q25 and MiXCR, retaining productive beta sequences. CDR3 protein duplicates are merged, each entry listing the most common genes and DNA. The sample table contains roughly 580,000 distinct CDR3 sequences; only one count was recorded for around 47% of them. The ten largest make up under 2% of the sample. Sequenced material: blood. These receptors all stem from a girl aged 10 to 17 with multiple sclerosis.

The V gene is TRBV13, the J gene TRBJ2-3; TRBD2 is a possible D gene (7 bases). The CDR3 is made up of 18 amino acids. V was trimmed by 5 bases and J by 6 bases, leaving 27 bases between them. Germline CDR1 is PRHDT and CDR2 is FYEKMQ (reference sequence). CDR3 in amino acids: CASSPSRGGGPKVDTQYF. The CDR3 nucleotides read TGTGCCAGCAGCCCCTCACGTGGGGGGGGGCCTAAGGTGGATACGCAGTATTTT.

V gene TRBV7-2 combines with J gene TRBJ2-1; TRBD2 agrees at 12 bases. In germline, CDR1 is SGHTA, CDR2 FQGNSA. V shed 5 bases, J shed 8 bases, and the junction held 7 bases outside the gene matches. The CDR3 consists of 15 residues. DNA of the CDR3: TGTGCCAGCAGCCCAACTAGCGGGAGGATCGATGAGCAGTTCTTC. It specifies CASSPTSGRIDEQFF.

This clonotype has a handful of counts. The rearrangement links TRBV5-1 to TRBJ1-1; D gene uncertain. CDR3 length: 15 amino acids. The germline gives CDR1 SGHRS, CDR2 YFSETQ. V dropped 5 bases and J dropped 3 bases, with 17 bases sitting between them. The DNA of the CDR3 is TGCGCCAGCAGGGAGTTTCTTGGGATTGACACTGAAGCTTTCTTT. Its translation: CASREFLGIDTEAFF.

The chain recombines TRBV28 with TRBJ2-5, with a tentative D call TRBD2 (5 bases). Germline CDR1 is MDHEN and CDR2 is SYDVKM. V was trimmed by 6 bases and J by 1 base, leaving 18 bases between them. The length of the CDR3 is 16 residues. CDR3 residues: CASSPRGRLFQETQYF. The CDR3 nucleotides read TGTGCCAGCAGCCCTCGGGGTAGGCTATTCCAAGAGACCCAGTACTTC.

This clonotype occurred many times. V gene TRBV5-1 combines with J gene TRBJ2-5; D is unresolved. This CDR3 spans 14 amino acids. V gave up 5 bases and J gave up 5 bases, with 16 bases separating them. Germline V gene data show CDR1 as SGHRS and CDR2 as YFSETQ. CDR3 sequence: CASRKDAAAETQYF. In nucleotides, the CDR3 is TGCGCCAGCAGGAAGGACGCTGCCGCTGAGACCCAGTACTTC.

The V and J genes are TRBV12-3 or TRBV12-4 and TRBJ2-7; D tentatively reads TRBD1 or TRBD2 (5 bases each). The CDR3 sequence is 15 residues long. Trimming shortened V by 8 bases and J by 3 bases, and 20 bases separated the two germline ends. The CDR3 DNA sequence: TGTGCCAGCCCCAATGGGGGTGAGAGCCGCTACGAGCAGTACTTC. It specifies CASPNGGESRYEQYF.

The chain couples TRBV5-4 to TRBJ2-5; TRBD2 matches at 15 bases. This CDR3 is built from 15 residues. From germline, CDR1 is SGHNT and CDR2 YYREEE (reference sequence). With V trimmed by 4 bases and J by 5 bases, 3 bases remained unmatched. The CDR3 DNA sequence: TGTGCCAGCAGCACGGGACTAGCGGGGGGCGAGACCCAGTACTTC. It encodes CASSTGLAGGETQYF.

A few counts support this clonotype. V usage is TRBV7-9 and J usage is TRBJ2-7; no firm D call. Germline-derived CDR1 and CDR2 are SEHNR and FQNEAQ (reference sequence). The V end was cut by 2 bases, the J end by 3 bases, with 14 bases between. The CDR3 runs 15 residues. The CDR3 reads CASSLSLGSYYEQYF. CDR3 coding DNA: TGTGCCAGCAGCTTAAGTTTGGGATCATACTACGAGCAGTACTTC.

This clonotype was counted at least ten times. The J gene is TRBJ1-1, the V gene TRBV7-3; no definite D call. V was cut by 0 bases and J by 1 base, with 3 bases left in between. In germline, CDR1 is SGHTA, CDR2 FQGTGA. This CDR3 comprises 13 residues. CDR3 loop: CASSLTRNTEAFF. The DNA of the CDR3 is TGTGCCAGCAGCTTAACCCGGAACACTGAAGCTTTCTTT.

The chain combines TRBV14 with TRBJ2-7; D unresolved. The CDR3 is 13 residues long. Germline CDR1 and CDR2: SGHDN and FVKESK. V dropped 2 bases and J dropped 3 bases, with 8 bases sitting between them. The CDR3 here is CASSQRNIYEQYF. CDR3 in DNA: TGTGCCAGCAGCCAAAGGAACATCTACGAGCAGTACTTC.

CDR3 DNA sequence: TGCGCCAGCAGCCCTTGGACAGGCCGGACAGACTCCTACGAGCAGTACTTC. Its translation is CASSPWTGRTDSYEQYF. The rearrangement links TRBV5-1 to TRBJ2-7; TRBD1 aligns across 7 bases. This CDR3 region has 17 residues. Germline assignment: CDR1 SGHRS and CDR2 YFSETQ. The ends lost 4 bases at V and 0 bases at J; junction bases unmatched: 13.

This clonotype was counted only a few times. CDR3 sequence reads: CASSLGTRLSSYEQYF. The CDR3 nucleotides read TGTGCCAGCAGCCTGGGGACTAGGCTCTCCTCCTACGAGCAGTACTTC. V and J are TRBV7-6 and TRBJ2-7, with 8 bases identical to TRBD2. With V trimmed by 5 bases and J by 0 bases, 9 bases remained unmatched. Germline CDR1 and CDR2: SGHVS and FNYEAQ. This CDR3 is 16 amino acids long.

The CDR3 is CASSLRARSYEQYF. CDR3 sequence (DNA): TGTGCCAGCAGCTTGCGGGCCAGATCCTACGAGCAGTACTTC. J is TRBJ2-7 and V is TRBV5-8; D remains unclear. Germline CDR1 and CDR2: SGHTS and YDEGEE. This CDR3 is 14 amino acids long. The V gene lost 1 base and the J gene lost 1 base, with 9 bases spanning the gap.

This chain uses TRBV9 with TRBJ1-5, with TRBD1 as a possible D gene (6 bases). CDR1 is SGDLS, CDR2 YYNGEE, per germline. The V and J ends lost 3 bases and 2 bases respectively, with 6 bases between them. This CDR3 contains 13 residues. CDR3 sequence (DNA): TGTGCCAGCAGCGCAGGGGGCAATCAGCCCCAGCATTTT. Translating it yields CASSAGGNQPQHF.

This clonotype was seen only a few times. An end of the junction differs from the germline gene, which may be a read error. The V call is TRBV12-3 or TRBV12-4, the J call TRBJ2-4; TRBD2 matches 7 bases. CDR3 length: 14 residues. DNA for the CDR3: TGTGCCGGCAGTTTCAAGGGAGTGGGAGGGGAGCAGTACTTC. Translating it yields CAGSFKGVGGEQYF.

This clonotype was detected a few times. V and J are TRBV9 and TRBJ2-4; 14 bases fit TRBD2. The ends lost 0 bases at V and 7 bases at J; junction bases unmatched: 0. This CDR3 is built from 15 residues. Germline V lookup: CDR1 SGDLS, CDR2 YYNGEE. DNA for the CDR3: TGTGCCAGCAGCGTAGGACTAGCGGGAGGGAACATTCAGTACTTC. Translated: CASSVGLAGGNIQYF.

In DNA form, the CDR3 reads TGTGCCAGCAGCGTAGGGAGGGGAGGGGAGACCCAGTACTTC. Its translation is CASSVGRGGETQYF. This chain links TRBV9 with TRBJ2-7; 7 nucleotides match TRBD2. The end of the DNA aligns better with TRBJ2-5, so the J call may be wrong. Germline CDR1 SGDLS, CDR2 YYNGEE. The CDR3 is made up of 14 amino acids.

This clonotype was detected only a few times. The V and J genes are TRBV10-3 and TRBJ2-7; 7 bases match TRBD2. Germline V CDR1 and CDR2: ENHRY, SYGVKD. J lost 4 bases, V lost 6 bases, and 9 bases had no gene match. This CDR3 contains 14 residues. The CDR3 reads CAIRAPGRGYEQYF. CDR3 DNA sequence: TGTGCCATCAGGGCCCCGGGGAGGGGATACGAGCAGTACTTC.

This chain uses TRBV2 with TRBJ2-4, with D perhaps matching TRBD1 (6 bases). CDR3 size: 13 residues. Per germline, CDR1 SNHLY and CDR2 FYNNEI. V gave up 8 bases and J gave up 0 bases, with 8 bases separating them. In nucleotides, the CDR3 is TGTGCCAGCGGGGACACAGCCAAAAACATTCAGTACTTC. Its translation: CASGDTAKNIQYF.